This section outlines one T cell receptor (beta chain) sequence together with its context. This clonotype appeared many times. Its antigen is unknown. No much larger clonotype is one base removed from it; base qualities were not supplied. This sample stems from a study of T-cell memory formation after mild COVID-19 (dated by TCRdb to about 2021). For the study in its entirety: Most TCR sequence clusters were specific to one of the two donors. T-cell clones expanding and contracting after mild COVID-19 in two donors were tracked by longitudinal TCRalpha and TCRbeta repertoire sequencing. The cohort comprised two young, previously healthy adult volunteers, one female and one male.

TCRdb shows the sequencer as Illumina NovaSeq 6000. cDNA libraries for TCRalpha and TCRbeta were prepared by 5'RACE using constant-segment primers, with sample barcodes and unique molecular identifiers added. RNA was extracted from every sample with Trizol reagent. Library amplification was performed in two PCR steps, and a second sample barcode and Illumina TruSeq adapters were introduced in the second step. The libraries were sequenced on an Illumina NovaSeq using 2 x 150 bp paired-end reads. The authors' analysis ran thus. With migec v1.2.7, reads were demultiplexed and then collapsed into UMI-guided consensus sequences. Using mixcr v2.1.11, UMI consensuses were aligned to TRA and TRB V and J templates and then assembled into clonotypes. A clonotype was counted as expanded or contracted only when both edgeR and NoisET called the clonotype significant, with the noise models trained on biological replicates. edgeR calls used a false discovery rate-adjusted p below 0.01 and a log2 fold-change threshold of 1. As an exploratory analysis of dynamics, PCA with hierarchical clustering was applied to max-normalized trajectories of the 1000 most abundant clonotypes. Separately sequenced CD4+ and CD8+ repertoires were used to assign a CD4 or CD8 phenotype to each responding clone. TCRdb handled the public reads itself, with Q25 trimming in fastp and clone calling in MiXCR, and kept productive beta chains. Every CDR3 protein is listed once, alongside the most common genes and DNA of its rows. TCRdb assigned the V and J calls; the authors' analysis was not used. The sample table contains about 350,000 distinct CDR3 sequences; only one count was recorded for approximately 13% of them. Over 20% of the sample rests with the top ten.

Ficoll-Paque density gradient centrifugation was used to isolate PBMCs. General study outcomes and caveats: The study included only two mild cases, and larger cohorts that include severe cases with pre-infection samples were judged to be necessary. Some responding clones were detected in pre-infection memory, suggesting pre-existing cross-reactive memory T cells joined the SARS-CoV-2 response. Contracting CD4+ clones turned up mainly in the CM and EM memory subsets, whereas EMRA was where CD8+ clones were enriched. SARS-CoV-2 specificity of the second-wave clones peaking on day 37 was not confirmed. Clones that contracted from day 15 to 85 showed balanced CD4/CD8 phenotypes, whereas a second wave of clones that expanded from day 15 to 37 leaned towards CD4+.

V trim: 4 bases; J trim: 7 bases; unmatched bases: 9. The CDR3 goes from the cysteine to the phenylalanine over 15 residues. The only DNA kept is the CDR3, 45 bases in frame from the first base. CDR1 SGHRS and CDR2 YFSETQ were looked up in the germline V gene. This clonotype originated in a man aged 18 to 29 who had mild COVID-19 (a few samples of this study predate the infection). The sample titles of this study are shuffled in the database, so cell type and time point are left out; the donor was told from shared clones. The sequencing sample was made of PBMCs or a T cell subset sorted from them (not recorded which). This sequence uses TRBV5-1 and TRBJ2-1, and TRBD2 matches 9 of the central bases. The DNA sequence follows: TGCGCCAGCAGCGTCTCTAGCGGGAATCTTAATGAGCAGTTCTTC. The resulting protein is CASSVSSGNLNEQFF.